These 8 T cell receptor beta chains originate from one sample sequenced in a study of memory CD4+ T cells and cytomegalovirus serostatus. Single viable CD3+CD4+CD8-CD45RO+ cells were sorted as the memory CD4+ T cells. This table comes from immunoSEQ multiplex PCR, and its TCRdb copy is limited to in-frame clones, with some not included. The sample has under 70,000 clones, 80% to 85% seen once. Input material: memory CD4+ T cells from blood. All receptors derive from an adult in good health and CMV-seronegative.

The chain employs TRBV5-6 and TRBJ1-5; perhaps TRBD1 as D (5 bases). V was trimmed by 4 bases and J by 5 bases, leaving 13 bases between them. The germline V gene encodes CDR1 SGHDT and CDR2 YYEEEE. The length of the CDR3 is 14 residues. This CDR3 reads CASSRRGGDQPQHF. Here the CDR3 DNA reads TGTGCCAGCAGCCGAAGGGGTGGCGATCAGCCCCAGCATTTT.

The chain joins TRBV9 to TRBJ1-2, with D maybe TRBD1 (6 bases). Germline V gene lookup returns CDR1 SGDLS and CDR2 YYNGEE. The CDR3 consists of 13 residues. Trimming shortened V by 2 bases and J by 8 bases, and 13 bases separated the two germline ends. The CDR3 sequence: CASSVQGLVGYTF. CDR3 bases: TGTGCCAGCAGCGTTCAGGGGCTGGTGGGCTACACCTTC.

The CDR3, as DNA: TGTGCCAGCACAGAGGGTAGCAGGGTGAGCAATCAGCCCCAGCATTTT. It translates to CASTEGSRVSNQPQHF. The V call is TRBV6-4, the J call TRBJ1-5; tentative D call: TRBD1 (5 bases). Trimming stripped 7 bases from V and 1 base from J, with 17 bases between. In germline, CDR1 is MRHNA, CDR2 SNTAGT. The CDR3 is 16 residues long.

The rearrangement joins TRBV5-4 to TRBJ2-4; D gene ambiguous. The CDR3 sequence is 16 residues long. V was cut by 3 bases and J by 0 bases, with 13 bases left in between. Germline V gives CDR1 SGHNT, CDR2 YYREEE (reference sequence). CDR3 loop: CASSSRDDLAKNIQYF. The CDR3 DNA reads TGTGCCAGCAGCTCAAGAGACGATTTAGCCAAAAACATTCAGTACTTC.

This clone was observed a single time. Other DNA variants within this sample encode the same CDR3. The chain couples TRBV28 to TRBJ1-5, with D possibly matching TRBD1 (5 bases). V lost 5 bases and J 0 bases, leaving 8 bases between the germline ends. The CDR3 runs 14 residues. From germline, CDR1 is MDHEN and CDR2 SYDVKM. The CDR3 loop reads CASSTGGSNQPQHF. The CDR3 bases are TGTGCCAGCAGTACCGGGGGTAGCAATCAGCCCCAGCATTTT.

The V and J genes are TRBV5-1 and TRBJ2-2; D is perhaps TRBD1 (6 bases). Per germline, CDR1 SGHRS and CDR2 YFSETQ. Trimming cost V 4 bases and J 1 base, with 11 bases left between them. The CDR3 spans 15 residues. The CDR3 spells CASSPSTGNTGELFF. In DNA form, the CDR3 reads TGCGCCAGCAGCCCCTCGACAGGGAACACCGGGGAGCTGTTTTTT.

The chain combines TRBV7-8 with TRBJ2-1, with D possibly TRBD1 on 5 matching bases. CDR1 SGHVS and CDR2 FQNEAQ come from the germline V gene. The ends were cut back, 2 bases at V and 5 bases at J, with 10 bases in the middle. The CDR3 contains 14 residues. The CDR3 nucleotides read TGTGCCAGCAGCTTATTGACAGTAGACAATGAGCAGTTCTTC. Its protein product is CASSLLTVDNEQFF.

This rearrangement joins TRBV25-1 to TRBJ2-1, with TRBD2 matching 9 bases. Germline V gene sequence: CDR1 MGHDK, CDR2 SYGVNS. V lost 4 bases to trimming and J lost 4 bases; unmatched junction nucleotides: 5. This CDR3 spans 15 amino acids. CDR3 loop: CASSGGRGGYNEQFF. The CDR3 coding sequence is TGTGCCAGCAGTGGTGGGCGGGGGGGATACAATGAGCAGTTCTTC.